Sequencing of this TCR beta chain was carried out in a study of T cell responses to AZD1222 COVID-19 vaccine. Whole-study results and caveats: Spike was spanned by vaccine-associated CD4 TCRs, which were dominant at 160-218 and 743-854. When two AZD1222 doses had been given, Spike-specific TCR breadth and depth rose. The sample set comprised mostly white British donors with more females, and clonal diversity was possibly underestimated.

In regard to this clone: Antigen unknown.

This CDR3 contains 14 residues. The V gene lost 8 bases and the J gene lost 4 bases, with 15 bases spanning the gap. Germline V lookup: CDR1 MDHEN, CDR2 SYDVKM. The protocol was immunoSEQ multiplex PCR, while the TCRdb copy is restricted to in-frame clones and leaves out a portion. This sample yields 100,000 or so clones, of which approximately 88% are seen a single time; roughly 2.5% belongs to the top ten. This material consisted of peripheral blood, taken on day 0 of AZD1222 vaccination. This TCR was sampled from an adult in good health. The genes are TRBV28 and TRBJ2-1; TRBD1 might be the D (5 bases). The CDR3, as DNA: TGTGCCAGCGTCCGGCAGGGTCCATACAATGAGCAGTTCTTC. Translating gives CASVRQGPYNEQFF.